This TCR beta chain was sequenced during a study of T cell repertoires in chronic hepatitis B (dated by TCRdb to between 2018 and 2021). Deletion took 4 bases off V and 6 bases off J, with a span of 13 bases between the germline ends. Taken from cysteine to phenylalanine, the CDR3 has 14 residues. Solely the CDR3 DNA is kept, with 42 bases framed from the first base. CDR1 and CDR2 (SGHNT, YYREEE) derive from the germline V gene (reference sequence). Note on this clone: This receptor's antigen is unknown. The record has no base qualities; no much larger clone is one base away.

The library was generated by the immunoSEQ multiplex PCR assay. The table was pulled from immuneACCESS by TCRdb, which kept in-frame rearrangements only. Such tables lose some clones; where checked, under half of the loss comes from unresolved V genes, and the rest has no known cause. The sample profile shows under 600 clones; roughly 78% of them were found once. The top ten clones comprise 25% to 35% of the sample. In this chain, TRBV5-4 is recombined with TRBJ2-2, with the D segment possibly TRBD1 or TRBD2, each aligning over 5 bases. This clonotype was sampled from a human donor with chronic hepatitis B virus infection. The sample taken for sequencing was total CD8+ T cells from PBMCs. The DNA sequence follows: TGTGCCAGCAGCCGAGGGGTTAGCGCCGGGGAGCTGTTTTTT. This translates into CASSRGVSAGELFF.